A few counts support the clone carrying this T cell receptor beta chain. Its antigen remains unidentified. One end of the junction varies from germline; a read error may be responsible. TCRdb re-called the 5' RACE reads through MiXCR, storing one row per CDR3 protein. The sample includes 300,000 to 350,000 distinct CDR3 sequences, more than 13% of them seen just once. The entry originates in a study of T-cell memory formation after mild COVID-19. The study's findings and limits: Among CD4+ contracting clones, most were CM and EM, and CD8+ ones EMRA.

Germline assignment: CDR1 MNHEY and CDR2 SVGAGI. The CDR3 is 17 amino acids. The sample comprised PBMCs or a T cell subset sorted from them (not recorded which). J is TRBJ2-1 and V is TRBV6-5; 11 bases match TRBD1. The receptor was derived from a man younger than 35 who had mild COVID-19 (a few samples of this study predate the infection). Cell type and time point are not known. CDR3 nucleotides: TGTGCCAGCAGTGACTCGTCCGGGACAGGGGGATACAATGAGCAGTTCTTC. Protein sequence: CASSDSSGTGGYNEQFF.